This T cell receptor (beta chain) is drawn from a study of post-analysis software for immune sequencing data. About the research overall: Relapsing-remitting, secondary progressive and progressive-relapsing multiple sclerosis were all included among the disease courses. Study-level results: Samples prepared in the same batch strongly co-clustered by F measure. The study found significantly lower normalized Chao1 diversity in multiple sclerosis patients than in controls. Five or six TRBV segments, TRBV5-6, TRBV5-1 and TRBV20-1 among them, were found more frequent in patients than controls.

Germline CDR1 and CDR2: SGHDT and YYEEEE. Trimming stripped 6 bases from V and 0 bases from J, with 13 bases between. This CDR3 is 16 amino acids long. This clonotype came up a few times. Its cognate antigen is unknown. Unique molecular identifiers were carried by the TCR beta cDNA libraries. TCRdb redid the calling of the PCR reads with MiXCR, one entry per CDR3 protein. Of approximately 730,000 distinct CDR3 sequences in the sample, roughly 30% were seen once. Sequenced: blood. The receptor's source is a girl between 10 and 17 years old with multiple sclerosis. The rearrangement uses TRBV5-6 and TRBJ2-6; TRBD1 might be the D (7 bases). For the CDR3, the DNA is TGTGCCAGCAAGGGGGGACAGAGCTCTGGGGCCAACGTCCTGACTTTC. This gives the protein CASKGGQSSGANVLTF.